Listed here are 14 T cell receptor beta chains from one sample, sequenced in a study of blood T cells in healthy people across ages. A sample-barcoded 5' primer and a J-beta primer mix were used in a second PCR of roughly 7 to 11 cycles. TCRdb re-called the 5' RACE reads with MiXCR, one entry per CDR3 protein. The table records 700,000 or so distinct CDR3 sequences, about 24% of them present only once. The sequenced material came from blood. Source of these receptors: a man aged 70 or older in good health.

This clonotype was seen more than once but under ten times. J is TRBJ2-5 and V is TRBV7-6, with a tentative D call TRBD2 (5 bases). In germline, CDR1 is SGHVS, CDR2 FNYEAQ. V was cut by 1 base and J by 2 bases, with 14 bases left in between. The CDR3 totals 16 residues. As DNA, the CDR3 is TGTGCCAGCAGCTTAGGTTTGTACGGGAAACAAGAGACCCAGTACTTC. It translates to CASSLGLYGKQETQYF.

This chain joins TRBV12-3 or TRBV12-4 and TRBJ2-1; 7 positions agree with TRBD2. The CDR3 is 14 amino acids. The V segment lost 2 bases and the J segment 7 bases; nucleotides outside the gene matches: 5. The CDR3 is CASSLTGAGNEQFF. The CDR3 DNA reads as TGTGCCAGCAGTTTAACGGGAGCGGGAAATGAGCAGTTCTTC.

The table lists this clonotype with a few counts. The chain is built from TRBV12-3 or TRBV12-4 and TRBJ2-4; possibly TRBD1 for D (6 bases). The V and J ends lost 6 bases and 3 bases respectively, with 15 bases between them. The CDR3 length is 15 residues. DNA for the CDR3: TGTGCCAGCAGATCCTCCAGGGGAAGCAAAAACATTCAGTACTTC. It yields the protein CASRSSRGSKNIQYF.

The chain carries TRBV7-9 and TRBJ1-2; D call uncertain. The germline gives CDR1 SEHNR, CDR2 FQNEAQ (reference sequence). V was clipped by 6 bases and J by 8 bases, with 16 bases between them. This CDR3 has 13 residues. This CDR3 reads CASSPEGSWGYTF. As DNA, the CDR3 is TGTGCCAGCAGTCCTGAGGGTTCTTGGGGCTACACCTTC.

This clonotype has just a few counts. V and J are TRBV7-2 and TRBJ2-1; tentative D call: TRBD1 (5 bases). The J call may be incorrect, as the DNA end agrees better with TRBJ2-5. The germline CDR1 and CDR2 sequences are SGHTA and FQGNSA. There are 14 residues in the CDR3. The CDR3 sequence is CASSLRRREQTQYF. Here the CDR3 DNA reads TGTGCCAGCAGCTTAAGGCGCAGGGAACAGACCCAGTACTTC.

In this sample, this clonotype turned up a few times. V gene TRBV20-1 combines with J gene TRBJ2-3, with 7 bases identical to TRBD2. Germline CDR1 reads DFQATT; CDR2 reads SNEGSKA (reference sequence). The CDR3 covers 12 residues. The CDR3 protein is CSGGTVTDTQYF. The CDR3 DNA reads as TGCAGCGGGGGGACCGTTACAGATACGCAGTATTTT.

The J gene is TRBJ2-1, the V gene TRBV7-2; D is undetermined. In germline, CDR1 is SGHTA, CDR2 FQGNSA. The length of the CDR3 is 14 residues. Trimming shortened V by 1 base and J by 12 bases, and 16 bases separated the two germline ends. The CDR3 region is CASSLETLSPGQFF. CDR3 coding DNA: TGTGCCAGCAGCTTAGAAACCTTGTCCCCAGGGCAGTTCTTC.

This clonotype turned up a few times. The chain recombines TRBV3-1 with TRBJ2-1; D might be TRBD2 (6 bases). Trimming removed 3 bases at V and 2 bases at J, with 14 bases between. This CDR3 is built from 16 residues. CDR1 is LGHDT and CDR2 is YNNKEL in the germline V gene (reference sequence). The CDR3 region is CASSHLRAGPYNEQFF. The CDR3 DNA follows: TGTGCCAGCAGCCATCTAAGGGCGGGACCCTACAATGAGCAGTTCTTC.

V is TRBV27 and J is TRBJ2-5; D remains ambiguous. Germline-derived CDR1 and CDR2 are MNHEY and SMNVEV (reference sequence). V was cut by 1 base and J by 1 base, with 7 bases left in between. The CDR3 extends over 14 amino acids. The CDR3 sequence is CASSLFGSQETQYF. CDR3 in DNA: TGTGCCAGCAGTTTATTTGGCAGCCAAGAGACCCAGTACTTC.

CDR3 loop: CASSVKGAGDTQYF. The CDR3 DNA sequence: TGCGCCAGCAGTGTAAAGGGAGCCGGGGATACGCAGTATTTT. The rearrangement links TRBV10-1 to TRBJ2-3, with D maybe TRBD2 (5 bases). Deletions cut 4 bases from V and 6 bases from J, with 14 bases between. The CDR3 sequence is 14 residues long. The germline V gene encodes CDR1 WNHNN and CDR2 SYGVQD (reference sequence).

This chain connects TRBV20-1 to TRBJ2-1; 8 nucleotides agree with TRBD2. CDR1 is DFQATT and CDR2 is SNEGSKA in the germline V gene (reference sequence). The trim removed 0 bases at V and 7 bases at J, leaving 8 bases unmatched. The CDR3 covers 15 residues. In nucleotides, the CDR3 is TGCAGTGCTAGAGATGCTGTACTAGCGGTTAATGAGCAGTTCTTC. Residues: CSARDAVLAVNEQFF.

Only a few counts were recorded for this clonotype. V is TRBV3-1 and J is TRBJ2-5; no clear D. The J call may be faulty, since TRBJ2-1 better matches the DNA end. CDR1 LGHDT and CDR2 YNNKEL come from the germline V gene (reference sequence). The CDR3 consists of 13 residues. In DNA, the CDR3 is TGTGCCAGCAGCCATACAACAAACAATGAGCAGTTCTTC. This translates into CASSHTTNNEQFF.

The gene calls are TRBV5-1 and TRBJ2-7, with a possible D match to TRBD2 (6 bases). CDR3 size: 14 residues. With 0 bases removed from V and 5 bases from J, the gap between germline ends came to 12 bases. CDR1 and CDR2 (germline): SGHRS, YFSETQ. The CDR3 nucleotides read TGCGCCAGCAGCTTGGGACTAGGCGGCGACGAGCAGTACTTC. This gives the protein CASSLGLGGDEQYF.

The chain uses TRBV7-7 and TRBJ2-1; D perhaps matches TRBD1 (7 bases). This CDR3 is 14 amino acids long. The V gene's germline CDR1 is SSHAT and CDR2 FNYEAQ (reference sequence). Trimming took off 5 bases at V and 4 bases at J, with 12 bases between the two ends. CDR3: CASSAGTAYNEQFF. The CDR3 DNA reads as TGTGCCAGCAGCGCGGGGACAGCGTACAATGAGCAGTTCTTC.